The rows below give T cell receptor beta chains drawn from one sample of a study of blood T cells in healthy people across ages. TCRdb processed the 5' RACE reads anew with MiXCR; each CDR3 protein has one entry. The repertoire holds over 750,000 distinct CDR3 sequences, with roughly 25% as singletons. The same data also contributed to another study, on T cells of mothers and their children.

Sequencing was done on a sample of blood. Every receptor here comes from a boy between 10 and 17 years old in good health. The CDR3 runs from the conserved cysteine through the conserved F or W. A D gene is named only where the DNA matches it firmly. Not every row has a clone size; where given, it reads once, few, many or a size class.

D gene: -
J gene: TRBJ2-3
clone size: few
V gene: TRBV20-1
CDR3 protein: CSARGDPTDTQYF
CDR3 DNA: TGCAGTGCTAGAGGAGATCCCACAGATACGCAGTATTTT

D gene: -
J gene: TRBJ2-3
clone size: -
V gene: TRBV6-6
CDR3 protein: CASSAVGSGTDTQYF
CDR3 DNA: TGTGCCAGCTCCGCCGTGGGTAGCGGCACAGATACGCAGTATTTT

D gene: -
J gene: TRBJ2-6
clone size: -
V gene: TRBV4-2
CDR3 protein: CASSQDGRESSGANVLTF
CDR3 DNA: TGTGCCAGCAGCCAAGATGGGAGAGAGAGCTCTGGGGCCAACGTCCTGACTTTC

D gene: TRBD1
J gene: TRBJ2-5
clone size: -
V gene: TRBV7-2
CDR3 protein: CASSPGTELQETQYF
CDR3 DNA: TGTGCCAGCAGCCCGGGGACAGAACTCCAAGAGACCCAGTACTTC

D gene: TRBD1
J gene: TRBJ2-5
clone size: -
V gene: TRBV28
CDR3 protein: CASSLTGHQETQYF
CDR3 DNA: TGTGCCAGCAGTCTGACAGGGCACCAAGAGACCCAGTACTTC

D gene: -
J gene: TRBJ2-7
clone size: few
V gene: TRBV6-2/TRBV6-3
CDR3 protein: CASRDVSHEQYF
CDR3 DNA: TGTGCCAGCAGGGACGTCTCCCACGAGCAGTACTTC

D gene: -
J gene: TRBJ2-5
clone size: few
V gene: TRBV14
CDR3 protein: CASSQAKGREYQETQYF
CDR3 DNA: TGTGCCAGCAGCCAGGCCAAGGGCAGGGAGTACCAAGAGACCCAGTACTTC

D gene: -
J gene: TRBJ2-5
clone size: -
V gene: TRBV2
CDR3 protein: CASSEDPGRIVGETQYF
CDR3 DNA: TGTGCCAGCAGTGAAGACCCAGGCAGGATAGTGGGGGAGACCCAGTACTTC

D gene: TRBD2
J gene: TRBJ2-1
clone size: many
V gene: TRBV20-1
CDR3 protein: CSARDSASGGSTYNEQFF
CDR3 DNA: TGCAGTGCTAGAGACTCGGCTAGCGGGGGGAGTACCTACAATGAGCAGTTCTTC

D gene: -
J gene: TRBJ2-7
clone size: few
V gene: TRBV9
CDR3 protein: CASSVAGGFYEQYF
CDR3 DNA: TGTGCCAGCAGCGTAGCTGGCGGGTTCTACGAGCAGTACTTC

D gene: -
J gene: TRBJ2-7
clone size: -
V gene: TRBV29-1
CDR3 protein: CSAQTATPYEQYF
CDR3 DNA: TGCAGCGCCCAGACAGCTACACCCTACGAGCAGTACTTC

D gene: TRBD2
J gene: TRBJ2-1
clone size: few
V gene: TRBV11-1
CDR3 protein: CASSLALGLAGGRSSYNEQFF
CDR3 DNA: TGTGCCAGCAGCTTAGCGCTGGGACTAGCGGGAGGTCGGAGCTCCTACAATGAGCAGTTCTTC

D gene: -
J gene: TRBJ2-7
clone size: few
V gene: TRBV29-1
CDR3 protein: CSAEGGGSYEQYF
CDR3 DNA: TGCAGCGCTGAAGGCGGAGGGTCCTACGAGCAGTACTTC

D gene: -
J gene: TRBJ2-3
clone size: -
V gene: TRBV7-9
CDR3 protein: CASSLQVEHEADTQYF
CDR3 DNA: TGTGCCAGCAGCTTGCAGGTGGAACATGAGGCAGATACGCAGTATTTT

D gene: TRBD2
J gene: TRBJ2-7
clone size: few
V gene: TRBV20-1
CDR3 protein: CSVRLAGTYEQYF
CDR3 DNA: TGCAGTGTTCGACTAGCGGGGACCTACGAGCAGTACTTC

D gene: TRBD1
J gene: TRBJ2-7
clone size: -
V gene: TRBV7-6
CDR3 protein: CASSSSRDRSFHEQYF
CDR3 DNA: TGTGCCAGCAGCTCATCCCGGGACAGGTCTTTCCACGAGCAGTACTTC

D gene: TRBD2
J gene: TRBJ2-5
clone size: few
V gene: TRBV12-3/TRBV12-4
CDR3 protein: CASSDYGGELGEQYF
CDR3 DNA: TGTGCCAGCAGTGACTACGGGGGGGAACTGGGAGAGCAGTACTTC

D gene: TRBD2
J gene: TRBJ2-1
clone size: -
V gene: TRBV19
CDR3 protein: CASSGGRREQFF
CDR3 DNA: TGTGCCAGTAGCGGCGGGAGACGCGAGCAGTTCTTC

D gene: -
J gene: TRBJ2-1
clone size: -
V gene: TRBV20-1
CDR3 protein: CSARDRPYNEQFF
CDR3 DNA: TGCAGTGCAAGAGACAGGCCCTACAATGAGCAGTTCTTC

D gene: -
J gene: TRBJ2-7
clone size: -
V gene: TRBV12-3/TRBV12-4
CDR3 protein: CASSFSGPAYEQYF
CDR3 DNA: TGTGCCAGCAGTTTCAGCGGGCCAGCCTACGAGCAGTACTTC

D gene: TRBD2
J gene: TRBJ2-5
clone size: few
V gene: TRBV12-3/TRBV12-4
CDR3 protein: CASSPRLAETQYF
CDR3 DNA: TGTGCCAGCAGCCCCAGACTAGCAGAGACCCAGTACTTC

D gene: TRBD1
J gene: TRBJ1-6
clone size: -
V gene: TRBV20-1
CDR3 protein: CSASLDRGGSPLHF
CDR3 DNA: TGCAGTGCTTCCCTCGACAGGGGAGGATCACCCCTCCACTTT

D gene: -
J gene: TRBJ2-1
clone size: -
V gene: TRBV7-2
CDR3 protein: CASSLDSSFYNEQFF
CDR3 DNA: TGTGCCAGCAGCTTAGACAGCTCCTTCTACAATGAGCAGTTCTTC

D gene: TRBD1
J gene: TRBJ1-2
clone size: few
V gene: TRBV9
CDR3 protein: CASSVGRQGAFNYGYTF
CDR3 DNA: TGTGCCAGCAGCGTAGGAAGACAGGGGGCATTTAACTATGGCTACACCTTC

D gene: -
J gene: TRBJ2-1
clone size: -
V gene: TRBV6-5
CDR3 protein: CASSSAGIVLNEQFF
CDR3 DNA: TGTGCCAGCAGTTCTGCAGGGATTGTCTTAAATGAGCAGTTCTTC

D gene: -
J gene: TRBJ2-3
clone size: -
V gene: TRBV6-6
CDR3 protein: CASSYVGDTSQGF
CDR3 DNA: TGTGCCAGCAGTTACGTGGGGGACACCTCCCAGGGTTTT

D gene: -
J gene: TRBJ2-1
clone size: few
V gene: TRBV5-1
CDR3 protein: CASSLRDREVSFF
CDR3 DNA: TGCGCCAGCAGCTTACGAGACAGGGAGGTTTCGTTCTTC

D gene: -
J gene: TRBJ1-5
clone size: -
V gene: TRBV9
CDR3 protein: CASSVGGLGNQPQHF
CDR3 DNA: TGTGCCAGCAGCGTAGGAGGGTTGGGCAATCAGCCCCAGCATTTT

D gene: TRBD2
J gene: TRBJ2-7
clone size: -
V gene: TRBV28
CDR3 protein: CASSVSGRIYEQYF
CDR3 DNA: TGTGCCAGCAGTGTTAGCGGGAGAATCTACGAGCAGTACTTC

D gene: -
J gene: TRBJ1-3
clone size: few
V gene: TRBV7-2
CDR3 protein: CAGGREVGNTIYF
CDR3 DNA: TGTGCCGGCGGTCGGGAGGTCGGAAACACCATATATTTT

D gene: TRBD1
J gene: TRBJ2-4
clone size: -
V gene: TRBV5-1
CDR3 protein: CASSLAGTGGQNIQYF
CDR3 DNA: TGCGCCAGCAGCTTGGCCGGGACAGGGGGACAAAACATTCAGTACTTC

D gene: -
J gene: TRBJ2-5
clone size: few
V gene: TRBV29-1
CDR3 protein: CSAEGGETQETQYF
CDR3 DNA: TGCAGCGCCGAAGGAGGGGAGACCCAAGAGACCCAGTACTTC

D gene: -
J gene: TRBJ2-6
clone size: -
V gene: TRBV7-2
CDR3 protein: CASSLAQGSGANVLTF
CDR3 DNA: TGTGCCAGCAGCTTAGCGCAGGGCTCTGGGGCCAACGTCCTGACTTTC

D gene: -
J gene: TRBJ2-1
clone size: -
V gene: TRBV14
CDR3 protein: CASSLTPDSYYNEQFF
CDR3 DNA: TGTGCCAGCAGCCTCACTCCCGATTCCTATTACAATGAGCAGTTCTTC

D gene: TRBD2
J gene: TRBJ2-4
clone size: -
V gene: TRBV29-1
CDR3 protein: CSGMTSGKNIQYF
CDR3 DNA: TGCAGCGGTATGACTAGCGGAAAAAACATTCAGTACTTC

D gene: TRBD2
J gene: TRBJ2-5
clone size: few
V gene: TRBV3-1
CDR3 protein: CASSQAGGKETQYF
CDR3 DNA: TGTGCCAGCAGCCAAGCCGGGGGGAAAGAGACCCAATACTTC

D gene: -
J gene: TRBJ2-7
clone size: few
V gene: TRBV4-1
CDR3 protein: CASGHSRYYEQYF
CDR3 DNA: TGCGCCAGCGGACACTCTAGATACTACGAGCAGTACTTC

D gene: TRBD1
J gene: TRBJ2-7
clone size: -
V gene: TRBV29-1
CDR3 protein: CSGSPEGAGEQYF
CDR3 DNA: TGCAGCGGATCCCCTGAGGGGGCGGGTGAGCAGTACTTC